The T cell receptor (beta chain) described here comes from a study of blood T cell repertoires in COVID-19. This table comes from immunoSEQ multiplex PCR, and its TCRdb copy is limited to in-frame clones, with some not included. Of hundreds of thousands of clones in the sample, over 70% are singletons; the top ten hold nearly 6.5%. The CDR3 contains 16 residues. Trimming took 3 bases from V and 7 from J; bases not matched to a gene: 8. CDR1 and CDR2 from the germline V gene are KGHSH and LQKENI. This sequence originates from a woman aged 45-60 years with COVID-19, enrolled during active disease. V is TRBV18 and J is TRBJ1-5, with 11 positions matching TRBD1. What was sequenced was peripheral blood. Written as DNA, the CDR3 is TGTGCCAGCTCACCGACACGGACAGGGGGCTTACAGCCCCAGCATTTT. Its translation is CASSPTRTGGLQPQHF.